Listed here are 13 T cell receptor beta chains from one sample, sequenced in a study of T cell changes during pregnancy in multiple sclerosis. The repertoire was sequenced with immunoSEQ multiplex PCR; TCRdb's copy has only in-frame clones and lacks some. Among more than 35,000 clones, around nine tenths were seen once, and the ten largest hold under 6%. The sample consisted of CD8+ T cells from peripheral blood mononuclear cells, taken after pregnancy. These receptors all come from a female donor in good health, enrolled as a control in a pregnancy study.

The CDR3: CASSEQRIGNTEAFF. CDR3 sequence (DNA): TGTGCCAGCAGCGAGCAGAGGATAGGGAACACTGAAGCTTTCTTT. The V and J genes are TRBV7-6 and TRBJ1-1; unclear D gene. V was pared by 5 bases and J by 1 base, with 14 bases between. This CDR3 is 15 amino acids long. Germline CDR1 and CDR2: SGHVS and FNYEAQ.

The chain combines TRBV7-9 with TRBJ2-5; perhaps TRBD1 as D (6 bases). The CDR3 sequence is 14 residues long. The germline V gene encodes CDR1 SEHNR and CDR2 FQNEAQ (reference sequence). Trimming shortened V by 4 bases and J by 3 bases, and 12 bases separated the two germline ends. The CDR3 DNA is TGTGCCAGCAGCTCGGGACAACGGGAAGAGACCCAGTACTTC. Protein: CASSSGQREETQYF. The full variable domain, its missing parts supplied by reference TRBV7-9 and TRBJ2-5, is DTGVSQNPRHKITKRGQNVTFRCDPISEHNRLYWYRQTLGQGPEFLTYFQNEAQLEKSRLLSDRFSAERPKGSFSTLEIQRTEQGDSAMYLCASSSGQREETQYFGPGTRLLVL.

This chain uses TRBV6-5 with TRBJ2-7, with no clear D. Looked up from germline, CDR1 is MNHEY and CDR2 is SVGAGI. The CDR3 is made up of 13 amino acids. Trimming shortened V by 6 bases and J by 0 bases, and 9 bases separated the two germline ends. The CDR3 sequence: CASSLAGSYEQYF. The CDR3 DNA reads TGTGCCAGCAGCCTGGCTGGCTCCTACGAGCAGTACTTC.

The chain links TRBV7-6 to TRBJ2-6, with 8 bases matching TRBD1. Germline assignment: CDR1 SGHVS and CDR2 FNYEAQ. Trimming took 1 base from V and 2 from J; bases not matched to a gene: 13. This CDR3 spans 20 amino acids. CDR3 DNA: TGTGCCAGCAGCTTAGTTATGCCGGGACAGGACTACACTGGGGCCAACGTCCTGACTTTC. This gives the protein CASSLVMPGQDYTGANVLTF. The variable domain in full, completed from reference TRBV7-6 and TRBJ2-6, reads GAGVSQSPRYKVTKRGQDVALRCDPISGHVSLYWYRQALGQGPEFLTYFNYEAQQDKSGLPNDRFSAERPEGSISTLTIQRTEQRDSAMYRCASSLVMPGQDYTGANVLTFGAGSRLTVL.

V gene TRBV29-1 combines with J gene TRBJ2-7; TRBD1 matches at 10 bases. The CDR3 runs to 15 residues. CDR1 is SQVTM, CDR2 ANQGSEA, per germline. The V segment lost 1 base and the J segment 6 bases; nucleotides outside the gene matches: 9. DNA for the CDR3: TGCAGCGTTGAAGCCGGGACAGGGGATGCGAGCGAGCAGTACTTC. Protein sequence: CSVEAGTGDASEQYF.

V usage is TRBV7-8 and J usage is TRBJ1-2, with D possibly matching TRBD1 (5 bases). The CDR3 extends over 16 amino acids. CDR1 is SGHVS, CDR2 FQNEAQ, per germline. Between the trimmed V and J ends, which lost 5 bases and 6 bases, there was a span of 22 bases. CDR3 DNA: TGTGCCAGCAGCCAGATGGGAGGGGAAGCGTTGAATGGCTACACCTTC. It specifies CASSQMGGEALNGYTF.

V gene TRBV7-9 combines with J gene TRBJ2-6; TRBD1 agrees at 9 bases. CDR1 SEHNR and CDR2 FQNEAQ come from the germline V gene (reference sequence). Losses at the gene ends were 1 base for V and 1 base for J; bases not matched to a gene: 8. The CDR3 extends over 19 amino acids. CDR3 amino acids: CASSLDRGRERSGANVLTF. The CDR3 DNA sequence: TGTGCCAGCAGCTTAGACAGGGGGCGCGAGAGATCTGGGGCCAACGTCCTGACTTTC.

J is TRBJ2-7 and V is TRBV10-3; possibly TRBD1 for D (6 bases). The germline V and J ends were trimmed by 0 bases and 4 bases, with 19 bases remaining between them. CDR1 is ENHRY, CDR2 SYGVKD, per germline. CDR3 length: 17 amino acids. CDR3 residues: CAISESGAPGSRYEQYF. Written as DNA, the CDR3 is TGTGCCATCAGTGAGTCGGGGGCCCCGGGGAGCCGTTACGAGCAGTACTTC.

The CDR3 sequence: CASSYSPPGRKWPQHF. CDR3 coding DNA: TGTGCCAGCAGTTACTCCCCCCCGGGAAGGAAGTGGCCCCAGCATTTT. The chain combines TRBV6-6 with TRBJ1-5; D gene unclear. The CDR3 is 16 residues long. The germline V gene has CDR1 MNHNY and CDR2 SVGAGI (reference sequence). Trimming cost V 0 bases and J 9 bases, with 18 bases left between them.

This chain uses TRBV6-1 with TRBJ2-1, with TRBD2 matching over 11 bases. CDR1 and CDR2 (germline): MNHNS, SASEGT. The CDR3 is 15 amino acids. The V gene end was trimmed by 4 bases and the J gene end by 9 bases; junction bases not matched to a gene: 8. The chain's CDR3 is CASSGGSGGASEQFF. Here the CDR3 DNA reads TGTGCCAGCAGTGGGGGTAGCGGGGGGGCCTCTGAGCAGTTCTTC.

The CDR3 region has the DNA TGTGCCAGCAGCTTAGTCAGGGGCGGGAATGAGCAGTTCTTC. Its protein product is CASSLVRGGNEQFF. The chain couples TRBV11-2 to TRBJ2-1, with a weak D call TRBD1 (6 bases). The CDR3 extends over 14 amino acids. Trimming stripped 1 base from V and 7 bases from J, with 11 bases between. The V gene's germline CDR1 is SGHAT and CDR2 FQNNGV.

This chain connects TRBV4-2 to TRBJ2-3, with 9 bases matching TRBD2. J gave up 2 bases and V 1 base, and 4 bases lay outside the gene matches. The CDR3 loop spans 16 amino acids. Per germline, CDR1 LGHNA and CDR2 YNFKEQ. CDR3 in DNA: TGTGCCAGCAGCCAAGTCTCTAGCGGGGCCACAGATACGCAGTATTTT. Amino acids: CASSQVSSGATDTQYF.

This sequence joins TRBV28 and TRBJ2-2, with D possibly being TRBD1 (6 bases). The CDR3 sequence is 16 residues long. Per germline, CDR1 MDHEN and CDR2 SYDVKM. The ends were cut back, 7 bases at V and 1 base at J, with 16 bases in the middle. Here the CDR3 reads CASTSVGGGNTGELFF. Here the CDR3 DNA reads TGTGCCAGCACCTCGGTAGGGGGTGGGAACACCGGGGAGCTGTTTTTT.